Reported below is one TCR beta chain. The length of the CDR3 is 13 residues. The trim removed 2 bases at V and 8 bases at J, leaving 2 bases unmatched. Germline CDR1 SGHTA, CDR2 FQGTGA. Seattle participants joined during active infection and were tracked over time. This sample was included in a study of blood T cell repertoires in COVID-19. Repertoires were generated with immunoSEQ multiplex PCR, while TCRdb's copy carries only in-frame clones and drops some. The table includes about 330,000 clones, roughly 87% detected once. This receptor was taken from a man between 25 and 39 years old with COVID-19, enrolled during active disease. Source material: peripheral blood. This chain joins TRBV7-3 and TRBJ1-3; 8 bases agree with TRBD1. The CDR3, as DNA: TGTGCCAGCAGCTTAGGACAGGGTGACACCATATATTTT. Translated: CASSLGQGDTIYF.